This T cell receptor beta chain is from a study of a mutant IDH1 vaccine in newly diagnosed glioma. The wider study: The start of vaccination came 4-6 weeks after radiotherapy alone, or with temozolomide cycles. Sex distribution of treated patients was approximately 60% male and roughly 40% female; mean age was 40.4 years. Most had both radiotherapy and temozolomide beforehand; others had only one.

As for time point: week 23, last vaccination. Doses comprised 300 ug of mutant IDH1 20-mer peptide each, plus topical imiquimod. Concerning this clone: The antigen is undetermined.

The CDR3 sequence is 14 residues long. Germline V gene sequence: CDR1 SGHRS, CDR2 YFSETQ. Germline trimming cut 4 bases from V and 6 bases from J; bases unmatched to any gene: 10. TCRdb keeps only in-frame clones here, not all; method: immunoSEQ multiplex PCR. The sample has about 20,000 clones; 82% are singletons. General study findings and limits: There seemed to be no relation between pseudoprogression and changes in top peripheral T cell clonotypes.

The material was PBMCs, obtained from a glioma patient whose treatment included an IDH1 peptide vaccine. The V and J genes are TRBV5-1 and TRBJ2-7; 7 bases align to TRBD1. This receptor was identified in a man aged 25-40 years with glioma. CDR3 nucleotides: TGCGCCAGCAGCATAGGACAGGTCCCAGGCGAGCAGTACTTC. Amino acid sequence: CASSIGQVPGEQYF.